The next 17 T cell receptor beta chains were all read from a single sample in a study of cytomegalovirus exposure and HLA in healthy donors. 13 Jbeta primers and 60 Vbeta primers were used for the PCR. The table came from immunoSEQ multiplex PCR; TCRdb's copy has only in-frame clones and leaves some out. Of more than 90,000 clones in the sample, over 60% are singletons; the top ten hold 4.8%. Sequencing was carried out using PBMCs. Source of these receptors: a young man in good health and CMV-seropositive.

CDR3 bases: TGTGCCAGCAGGGGGTCGGAGGGCGGGCAGCCCCAGCATTTT. It yields the protein CASRGSEGGQPQHF. The chain carries TRBV7-9 and TRBJ1-5; no clear D gene. Germline assignment: CDR1 SEHNR and CDR2 FQNEAQ (reference sequence). Trimming took off 6 bases at V and 7 bases at J, with 16 bases between the two ends. The CDR3 covers 14 residues.

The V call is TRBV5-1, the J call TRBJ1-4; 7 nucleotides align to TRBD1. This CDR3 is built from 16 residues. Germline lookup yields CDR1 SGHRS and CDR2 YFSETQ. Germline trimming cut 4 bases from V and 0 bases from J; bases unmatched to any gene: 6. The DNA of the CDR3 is TGCGCCAGCAGCGGAACAGGGGTTGCAACTAATGAAAAACTGTTTTTT. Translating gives CASSGTGVATNEKLFF.

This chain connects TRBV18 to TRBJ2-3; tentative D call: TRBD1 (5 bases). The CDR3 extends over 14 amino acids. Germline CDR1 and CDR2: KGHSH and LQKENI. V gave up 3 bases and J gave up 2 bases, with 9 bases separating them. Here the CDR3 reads CASSPVGATDTQYF. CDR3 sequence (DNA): TGTGCCAGCTCACCGGTTGGGGCCACAGATACGCAGTATTTT.

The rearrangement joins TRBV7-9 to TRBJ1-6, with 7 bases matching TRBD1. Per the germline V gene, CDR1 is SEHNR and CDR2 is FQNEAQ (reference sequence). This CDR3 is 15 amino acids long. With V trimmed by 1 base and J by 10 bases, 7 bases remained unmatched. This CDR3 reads CASSLEGRGQSPLHF. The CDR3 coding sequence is TGTGCCAGCAGCTTAGAGGGCAGGGGACAGTCACCCCTCCACTTT.

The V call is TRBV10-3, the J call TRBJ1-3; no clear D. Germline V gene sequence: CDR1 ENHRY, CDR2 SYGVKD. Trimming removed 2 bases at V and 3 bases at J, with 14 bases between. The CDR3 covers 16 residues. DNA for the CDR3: TGTGCCATCAGTGAGGCCAGGCAGGCCAGTGGAAACACCATATATTTT. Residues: CAISEARQASGNTIYF.

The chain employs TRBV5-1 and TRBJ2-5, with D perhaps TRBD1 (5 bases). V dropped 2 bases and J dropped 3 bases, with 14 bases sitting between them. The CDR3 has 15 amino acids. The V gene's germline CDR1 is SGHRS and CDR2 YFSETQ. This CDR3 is CASSFPIIGEETQYF. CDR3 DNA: TGCGCCAGCAGCTTCCCTATAATAGGGGAAGAGACCCAGTACTTC.

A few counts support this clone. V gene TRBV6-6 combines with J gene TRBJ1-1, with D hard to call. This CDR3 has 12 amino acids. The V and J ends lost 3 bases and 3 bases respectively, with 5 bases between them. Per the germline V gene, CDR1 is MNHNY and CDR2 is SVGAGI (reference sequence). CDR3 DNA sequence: TGTGCCAGCAGTTATCCGGACACTGAAGCTTTCTTT. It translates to CASSYPDTEAFF.

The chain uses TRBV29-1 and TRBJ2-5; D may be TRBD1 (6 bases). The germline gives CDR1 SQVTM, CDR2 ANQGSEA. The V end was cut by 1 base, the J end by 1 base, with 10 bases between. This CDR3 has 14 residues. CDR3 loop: CSVEAGTTQETQYF. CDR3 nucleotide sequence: TGCAGCGTTGAAGCGGGGACAACCCAAGAGACCCAGTACTTC.

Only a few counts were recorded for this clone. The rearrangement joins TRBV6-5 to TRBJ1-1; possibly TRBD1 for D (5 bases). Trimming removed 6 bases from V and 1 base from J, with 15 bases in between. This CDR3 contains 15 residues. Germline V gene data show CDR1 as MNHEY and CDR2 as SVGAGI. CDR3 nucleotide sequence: TGTGCCAGCAGAAGAAGACAGAACGGGAACACTGAAGCTTTCTTT. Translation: CASRRRQNGNTEAFF.

CDR3 bases: TGTGCCACCAGCAGAGATTGGGAGGACAGGGCCGGCGAGCAGTACTTC. Its translation: CATSRDWEDRAGEQYF. The rearrangement uses TRBV15 and TRBJ2-7, with 8 bases lining up with TRBD1. Germline assignment: CDR1 LNHNV and CDR2 YYDKDF (reference sequence). V shed 0 bases and J 6 bases; nucleotides not matched to a gene: 10. CDR3 length: 16 amino acids.

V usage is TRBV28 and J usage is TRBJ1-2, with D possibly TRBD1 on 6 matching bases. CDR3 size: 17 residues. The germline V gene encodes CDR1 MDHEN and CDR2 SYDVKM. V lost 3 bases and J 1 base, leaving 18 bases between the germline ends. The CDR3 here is CASSLSNRDTSNYGYTF. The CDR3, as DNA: TGTGCCAGCAGTTTGTCTAACCGGGACACCAGTAACTATGGCTACACCTTC.

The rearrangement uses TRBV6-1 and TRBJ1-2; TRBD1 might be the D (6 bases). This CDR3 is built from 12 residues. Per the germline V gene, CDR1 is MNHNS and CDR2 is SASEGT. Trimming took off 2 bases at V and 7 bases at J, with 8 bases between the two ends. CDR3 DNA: TGTGCCAGCAGTGAAATAGGGGGTGGCTACACCTTC. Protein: CASSEIGGGYTF.

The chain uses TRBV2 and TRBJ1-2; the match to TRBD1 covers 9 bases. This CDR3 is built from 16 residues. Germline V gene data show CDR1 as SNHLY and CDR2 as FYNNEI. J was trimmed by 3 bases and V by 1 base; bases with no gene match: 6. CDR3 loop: CASSEDHRGPHYGYTF. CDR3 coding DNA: TGTGCCAGCAGTGAAGATCACAGGGGGCCCCACTATGGCTACACCTTC.

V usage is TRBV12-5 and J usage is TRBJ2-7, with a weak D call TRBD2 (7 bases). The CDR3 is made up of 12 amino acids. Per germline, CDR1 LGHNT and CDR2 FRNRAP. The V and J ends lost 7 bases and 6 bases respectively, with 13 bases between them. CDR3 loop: CASARGASEQYF. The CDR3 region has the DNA TGTGCTAGTGCACGGGGGGCCTCCGAGCAGTACTTC.

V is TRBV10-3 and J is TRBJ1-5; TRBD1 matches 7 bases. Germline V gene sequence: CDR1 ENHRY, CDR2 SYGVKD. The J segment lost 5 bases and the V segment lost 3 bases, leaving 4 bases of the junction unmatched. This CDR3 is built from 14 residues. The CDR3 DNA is TGTGCCATCAGTGATCGGCAGGGGGATCAGCCCCAGCATTTT. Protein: CAISDRQGDQPQHF.

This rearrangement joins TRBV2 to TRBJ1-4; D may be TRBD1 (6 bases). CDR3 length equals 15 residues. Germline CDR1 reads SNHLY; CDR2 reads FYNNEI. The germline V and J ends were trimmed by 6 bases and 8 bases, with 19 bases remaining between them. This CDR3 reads CASRGGAGLREKLFF. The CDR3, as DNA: TGTGCCAGCAGGGGGGGGGCAGGCCTACGGGAAAAACTGTTTTTT.

CDR3: CASSVDSTYEQYF. CDR3 nucleotide sequence: TGTGCCAGCAGCGTAGACAGTACCTACGAGCAGTACTTC. The V gene is TRBV9, the J gene TRBJ2-7; D gene ambiguous. Germline CDR1 reads SGDLS; CDR2 reads YYNGEE. V dropped 0 bases and J dropped 2 bases, with 6 bases sitting between them. The CDR3 runs 13 residues.